Below, one T cell receptor beta chain is given with its context. The entry originates in a study of blood T cell repertoires in COVID-19. Whole-study context: Sites across the United States, Italy and Spain contributed samples from acute and convalescent COVID-19. T cells, B-cell-depleted T cells, or PBMCs provided the cDNA or gDNA that served as material.

The CDR3 is 13 residues long. The germline V and J ends were trimmed by 3 bases and 5 bases, with 10 bases remaining between them. In the study's own analysis: Reference gene primer amplification in the assay estimated nucleated cell counts. Libraries were prepared by immunoSEQ multiplex PCR; TCRdb keeps only in-frame clonotypes and omits some of them. That table is the source of V, J and clone size, and D and trimming were worked out from the DNA. The data hold approximately 230,000 clones, with around nine tenths observed a single time. The material sequenced was peripheral blood. The chain employs TRBV12-3 or TRBV12-4 and TRBJ2-5; maybe TRBD2 (5 bases). The TCR originated in an elderly man with acute or convalescent COVID-19. CDR3 bases: TGTGCCAGCAGTTTGCGGGTGGGGGAGACCCAGTACTTC. Amino acids: CASSLRVGETQYF.